This T cell receptor (beta chain) was captured by sequencing in a study of T cell repertoires in cytomegalovirus infection. Germline V gives CDR1 LNHNV, CDR2 YYDKDF (reference sequence). Between the trimmed V and J ends, which lost 5 bases and 2 bases, there was a span of 8 bases. CDR3 size: 13 residues. Regarding the study as a whole: Within the response measured ex vivo, HLA-C-restricted CMV-specific TCR beta clonotypes were dominant. Carriers of CMV and the relevant HLA type were discriminated by public TCR beta frequency.

Concerning this clonotype: Its specificity is unknown.

TCRdb recomputed calls from the reads with MiXCR, one row per CDR3 protein. The sample has fewer than 950,000 distinct CDR3 sequences, about 31% seen once. Source: cultured CD8+ T cells from PBMCs, taken from culture after CMV antigen stimulation. This sequence was found in a human donor in good health (CMV status not recorded). Some clones in this sample may be carry-over from other donors' samples. The chain has TRBV15 and TRBJ2-3; D is unclear. CDR3 region: CATSDGDTDTQYF. CDR3 in DNA: TGTGCCACCAGCGATGGCGACACAGATACGCAGTATTTT.